The entry below describes one TCR beta chain. Its antigen is unknown. No base qualities exist here, and no much larger clone lies one base off it. CDR1 and CDR2 were assigned from the germline V gene (reference sequence) as MNHEY and SMNVEV. The CDR3 has 15 amino acids, counting the end cysteine and phenylalanine. Just the 45-base CDR3 DNA is kept, in frame starting at base 1. V has 6 bases trimmed and J has 4 bases trimmed; junction bases matching no gene number 12. The sample comes from a study of shared clonotypes between healthy human individuals (dated by TCRdb to about 2020). About the study as a whole: A couple of women and a few men aged 18 to 49 years were included in the cohort. To increase sequencing depth and limit assay-specific biases, TCR repertoire library preparation and sequencing were carried out by different laboratories using diverse techniques. Per donor, three plates each were used for CD4 naive and CD4 memory, two for CD8 naive, and one for CD8 memory. Between about 0.9 and 8.9 billion PBMCs per donor were obtained by leukapheresis. To estimate repertoire size and how much clonotypes are shared between individuals, the study performed deep sequencing of blood TCR repertoires from five healthy adults. Broader findings and caveats from the paper: Rarefaction of sorted-subset datasets indicated incomplete sequencing despite the large sequencing depth. The genetic and exposure-history diversity represented was limited by the small number of donors. Sampling was restricted to blood, and TCR repertoires in tissues likely differ from the TCR repertoires found in blood. Larger estimated clonotype richness was generally found for naive subsets than for memory subsets. Pairwise subsampling led to the expectation that sequencing depth would affect the degree of clonotype sharing among donors. Compared with non-shared clonotypes, clonotypes shared by all four sorted-subset donors had higher generation probabilities. Across a few donors, approximately 5% of naive CD4, over 3% of naive CD8, 2.3% of memory CD4, and 0.4% of memory CD8 clonotypes were shared.

The donors were healthy, HIV-negative adults with no recently reported acute infections or vaccinations. Every donor was a Caucasian adult living in Nashville, Tennessee, USA. CD4+ T cells were enriched by magnetic negative selection; naive cells were then positively selected on CD45RA, and the negative fraction formed the memory subset. After blood collection by leukapheresis, PBMCs were isolated using Ficoll-Histopaque density gradient centrifugation and then cryopreserved in the vapor phase of liquid nitrogen. Purity and quantity of every magnetically sorted T cell population were checked by analytical flow cytometry. Each sorted fraction had its genomic DNA isolated and then quantified by UV absorbance on a Nanodrop 2000c. Using the deep immunoSEQ assay, multiplex PCR amplified TCR CDR3 regions from genomic DNA. For each cell subset, the extracted genomic DNA was distributed evenly across all wells of several immunoSEQ 96-well plates, and each plate served as one replicate. Each replicate PCR for sorted subsets received 200 ng genomic DNA, equal to 30,000 or so T cell genomes. Purified libraries were measured with a Qubit 3.0 fluorometer, size-checked on a Bioanalyzer 2100, and measured again with the KAPA Library Quantification kit. Every immunoSEQ 96-well plate was sequenced on a dedicated single-read 150-cycle Illumina NextSeq 550 flow cell. The published analysis was carried out like this. Because the immunoSEQ output included only junctional sequences and no quality scores, the filtering could not be the same as the filtering used for full-length reads. To assign V/J genes and CDR3, sequences were annotated against IMGT germline references using PyIR, a Python wrapper for IgBLAST v1.9. Reads were removed for weak V/J assignments (E-value above 1e-6), missing CDR3, stop codons, out-of-frame junctions, or ambiguous translated residues. V3J clonotypes were defined by identical inferred V gene, J gene, and CDR3 amino acid sequence. Percentage overlap between repertoires was calculated by dividing the number of shared unique clonotypes by the size of the smaller repertoire. Richness of each repertoire was evaluated using RTK rarefaction, the Chao1 estimator, and Recon v2.1 estimates of unobserved clonotypes. OLGA was used to compute generation probabilities for all TCRbeta clonotypes that the gDNA method yielded from a handful of donors. TCRdb carries this immuneACCESS record with in-frame sequences only. Its versions omit some clonotypes, under half of them owing to an unresolved V gene in the studies checked, with the rest unexplained. The DNA was the basis for D and trimming; V, J and clone size are from that table. Present in this sample are 2.3 million or so clones, more than 80% of which were seen just once. 0.3% to 0.4% of the sample goes to the ten largest clones.

This sequence uses TRBV27 and TRBJ2-7; a stretch of 7 junction bases matches TRBD2. Sequencing was performed on naive CD4+ T cells from PBMCs. The sample's cell subset or site label is to be understood as: CD45RA+ positively selected. This receptor was identified in a man between 18 and 29 years old in good health. Some clones in this sample may be carry-over from other donors' samples. The CDR3 region reads CASSRLAGLSYEQYF. Read as DNA, the sequence is TGTGCCAGCAGCAGACTAGCCGGCCTTTCATACGAGCAGTACTTC.